The present entry profiles one T cell receptor beta chain with its context. Its cognate antigen is unknown. This record comes from a study of T cell responses to AZD1222 COVID-19 vaccine. General study points: It should be noted that donors were predominantly white British and more often female, and clonal diversity was possibly underestimated. Seropositive status at baseline applied to only 6 or 7 AZD1222 recipients. The study found vaccine-associated CD4 TCRs spanning spike, dominant at 160-218 and 743-854.

Sequencing used immunoSEQ multiplex PCR; TCRdb keeps in-frame clones, though not all of them. The sample yields some 150,000 clones, approximately 90% seen once. The CDR3 is 15 residues long. CDR1 and CDR2 (germline): LGHDT, YNNKEL (reference sequence). Trimming removed 3 bases from V and 4 bases from J; junction bases left unmatched: 6. The chain has TRBV3-1 (or the pseudogene TRBV3-2) and TRBJ2-7, with 10 bases matching TRBD2. The sample consisted of peripheral blood, taken on day 0 of MenACWY control vaccination. The clonotype originates from an adult in good health. As DNA, the CDR3 is TGTGCCAGCAGCCACCTAGCGGGAGACCCTTACGAGCAGTACTTC. Translated, it gives CASSHLAGDPYEQYF.